This T cell receptor beta chain was observed in a study of patients and donors after allogeneic stem cell transplantation. A single record per CDR3 protein comes from TCRdb applying MiXCR to the RT-PCR reads. In the table there are roughly 940,000 distinct CDR3 sequences, approximately 18% of which are singletons. Germline V lookup: CDR1 SGHAT, CDR2 FQNNGV. Trimming removed 6 bases from V and 7 bases from J; junction bases left unmatched: 9. This CDR3 has 15 residues. The chain links TRBV11-2 to TRBJ2-1; 10 bases align to TRBD2. The origin of this receptor is a human donor who was either an allogeneic HSCT recipient or a stem cell or donor lymphocyte infusion donor (not recorded which). It is not recorded whose cells these are; they may come from a transplant donor. Sequencing used blood, either unsorted or a sorted T cell fraction (not recorded which). The CDR3 DNA follows: TGTGCCAGCAGGCGAGATATGACTAGCGGGAATGAGCAGTTCTTC. Protein: CASRRDMTSGNEQFF.